Listed here is a single T cell receptor (beta chain). Patients at the Seattle site were enrolled during active infection and followed longitudinally. This sample is part of a study of blood T cell repertoires in COVID-19. At the level of the study: Sites across the United States, Italy and Spain contributed samples from acute and convalescent COVID-19. Sources were T cells, B-cell-depleted T cells, or PBMCs; the material itself was cDNA or gDNA.

As originally analysed: Amplifying reference gene primers gave estimates of nucleated cell counts. Sequencing used immunoSEQ multiplex PCR; TCRdb keeps in-frame clones, though not all of them. V, J and clone size are those of that table, while D and trimming were read from the DNA. This table has some 500,000 clones, roughly 89% appearing once. This sequence was found in a woman in her forties or fifties with COVID-19, enrolled during active disease. Sequenced input: peripheral blood.

CDR3 DNA: TGTGCCAGCAGTGAACGCCGGGGAGGGATGGAAGAGACCCAGTACTTC. Its protein is CASSERRGGMEETQYF. This chain connects TRBV6-1 to TRBJ2-5; 7 bases match TRBD2. V trimming: 2 bases; J trimming: 3 bases; junction bases outside the gene matches: 9. CDR3 size: 16 residues. Germline-derived CDR1 and CDR2 are MNHNS and SASEGT.